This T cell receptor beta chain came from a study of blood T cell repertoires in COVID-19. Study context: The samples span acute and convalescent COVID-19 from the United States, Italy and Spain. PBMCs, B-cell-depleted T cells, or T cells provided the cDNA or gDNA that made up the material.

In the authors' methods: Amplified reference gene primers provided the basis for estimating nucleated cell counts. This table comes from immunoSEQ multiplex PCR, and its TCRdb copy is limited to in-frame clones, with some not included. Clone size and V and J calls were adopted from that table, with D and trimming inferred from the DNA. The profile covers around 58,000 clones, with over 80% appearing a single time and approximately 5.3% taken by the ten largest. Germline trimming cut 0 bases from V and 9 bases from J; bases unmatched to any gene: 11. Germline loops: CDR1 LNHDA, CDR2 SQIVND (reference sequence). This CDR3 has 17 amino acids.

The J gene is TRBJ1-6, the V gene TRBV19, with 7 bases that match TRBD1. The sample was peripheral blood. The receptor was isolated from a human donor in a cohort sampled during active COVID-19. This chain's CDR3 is CASSIETGSGLGSPLHF. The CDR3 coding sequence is TGTGCCAGTAGTATAGAGACAGGGTCGGGACTCGGTTCACCCCTCCACTTT.